This T cell receptor beta chain is from a study of T cell responses to AZD1222 COVID-19 vaccine. Produced via immunoSEQ multiplex PCR; TCRdb's table is partial and in-frame only. Of roughly 150,000 clones listed, 70% to 90% are singletons. The germline V and J ends were trimmed by 1 base and 8 bases, with 8 bases remaining between them. The CDR3 contains 12 residues. This TCR was recovered from an adult in good health. This chain connects TRBV12-3 or TRBV12-4 to TRBJ1-2; D gene uncertain. Sequences were derived from peripheral blood, sampled on day 0 of AZD1222 vaccination. The CDR3 sequence is CASSLGAQGYTF. CDR3 nucleotide sequence: TGTGCCAGCAGTTTAGGGGCGCAGGGCTACACCTTC.